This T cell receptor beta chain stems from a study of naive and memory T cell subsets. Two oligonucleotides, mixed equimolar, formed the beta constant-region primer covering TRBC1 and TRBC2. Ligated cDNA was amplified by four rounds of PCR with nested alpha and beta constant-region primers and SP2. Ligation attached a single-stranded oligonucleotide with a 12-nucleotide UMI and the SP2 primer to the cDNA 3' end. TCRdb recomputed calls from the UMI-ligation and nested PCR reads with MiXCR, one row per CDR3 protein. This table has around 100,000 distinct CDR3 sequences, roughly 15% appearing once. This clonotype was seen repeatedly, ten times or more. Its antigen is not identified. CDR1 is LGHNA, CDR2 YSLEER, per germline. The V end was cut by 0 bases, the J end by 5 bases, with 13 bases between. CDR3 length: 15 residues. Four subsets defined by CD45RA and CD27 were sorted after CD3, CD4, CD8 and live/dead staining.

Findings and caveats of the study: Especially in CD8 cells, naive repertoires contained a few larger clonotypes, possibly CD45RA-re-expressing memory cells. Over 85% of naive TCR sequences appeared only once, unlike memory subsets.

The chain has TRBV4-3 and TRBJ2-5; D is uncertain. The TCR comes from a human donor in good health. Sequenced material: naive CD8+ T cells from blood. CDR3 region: CASSQDLGVLETQYF. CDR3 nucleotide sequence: TGCGCCAGCAGCCAAGATCTAGGAGTTTTGGAGACCCAGTACTTC.